The rows below give T cell receptor beta chains drawn from one sample of a study of cytomegalovirus exposure and HLA in healthy donors. The method was immunoSEQ multiplex PCR; TCRdb's version includes in-frame clones alone and lacks a portion of them. The sample carries around 100,000 clones, 7.5% to 8.5% recorded once. Source material: PBMCs. Receptors were obtained from a man over 45 in good health and CMV-seronegative. Each CDR3 is given without its conserved first and last residue.

j_gene,v_gene,CDR3aa
TRBJ2-7,TRBV2,ARGVMGGPSYEQY
TRBJ2-7,TRBV6-5,ATRKGVYEQY
TRBJ2-2,TRBV6-5,ASSPAATNTGELF
TRBJ2-1,TRBV30,AWSVSGIRNEQF
TRBJ2-1,TRBV11-2,ASSTALAGFNEQF
TRBJ2-1,TRBV19,ASSKGGGTSVYNEQF
TRBJ2-5,TRBV11-2,ASSLRVLASGGEETQY
TRBJ1-2,TRBV19,ASSTEQGDLFGYT
.,TRBV6-4,ASGTSGQPYEQY
TRBJ1-3,TRBV5-1,ASSLGPGGSGNTIY
TRBJ1-1,TRBV5-1,ASSTDRRTEAF
TRBJ2-1,TRBV2,ASSVLALTGNNEQF
TRBJ1-5,TRBV28,ASSPPRSNQPQH
TRBJ2-6,TRBV6-4,ASSPASSGANVLT
TRBJ2-3,TRBV28,ASRTSTDTQY
TRBJ2-1,TRBV7-9,ASSLRQDSLGEQF
TRBJ1-1,TRBV7-2,ASSLETGWRTF
TRBJ2-5,TRBV30,AWSVTGRETQY
TRBJ1-1,TRBV6-1,ASRLGPGTEAF
TRBJ1-5,TRBV28,ALQTAGKPQH
TRBJ1-4,TRBV5-1,ASSLGGTGLSEKLF
TRBJ1-5,TRBV28,ASSFQTGVQPQH
TRBJ2-5,TRBV7-3,ASSRGGLETQY
TRBJ2-1,TRBV5-4,ASSLRLVSSNEQF
TRBJ1-1,TRBV7-9,ASSTTGREAF
TRBJ2-7,TRBV4-2,ASSQGQAFYEQY
TRBJ1-4,TRBV7-6,ASSPRGANEKLF
TRBJ2-4,TRBV5-1,ASSLEGQGLDIQY
TRBJ2-7,TRBV27,ASSSAGEVYEQY
TRBJ1-2,TRBV7-8,ASSAYQGASYGYT
TRBJ1-6,TRBV6-6,ASSPDSSSYNSPLH
TRBJ2-2,TRBV5-1,ASSAGANTGELF
TRBJ2-3,TRBV5-1,ASSQGSTDTQY
TRBJ1-2,TRBV4-3,ASSQGGVADYGYT
TRBJ2-3,TRBV2,ASSRLISTDTQY
TRBJ2-5,TRBV9,ASSPSANQETQY
TRBJ2-2,TRBV7-9,ASILGGTDLFNTGELF
TRBJ1-3,TRBV5-6,ASSGTGTGNTIY
TRBJ2-3,TRBV5-1,ASPHSEITDTQY
TRBJ2-1,TRBV7-2,ASSSLGTSFNEQF
TRBJ2-7,TRBV11-3,ASSLEEGYEQY
TRBJ1-1,TRBV7-6,ASSGGTGGNTEAF
TRBJ1-2,TRBV2,ASSENRGGANYGYT
TRBJ1-2,TRBV29-1,SVETGIGVYGYT
TRBJ2-1,TRBV28,AGKSGGMNNEQF
TRBJ1-2,TRBV11-2,ASSLLGASNYGYT
TRBJ1-2,TRBV27,ASSAGTLYGYT
TRBJ1-4,TRBV28,ASSPSLAPEEKLF
TRBJ1-4,TRBV28,ASSFSGTNEKLF
TRBJ2-1,TRBV4-2,ASSQFPSSYNEQF
TRBJ2-3,TRBV30,AWSETSGRFDTQY
TRBJ1-4,TRBV9,ASSVGGALTNEKLF
TRBJ2-7,TRBV6-6,ASTLGAVNSYEQY
TRBJ1-2,TRBV5-1,ASSLPGQGANGYT
TRBJ2-5,TRBV5-4,ASSFERGGSETQY